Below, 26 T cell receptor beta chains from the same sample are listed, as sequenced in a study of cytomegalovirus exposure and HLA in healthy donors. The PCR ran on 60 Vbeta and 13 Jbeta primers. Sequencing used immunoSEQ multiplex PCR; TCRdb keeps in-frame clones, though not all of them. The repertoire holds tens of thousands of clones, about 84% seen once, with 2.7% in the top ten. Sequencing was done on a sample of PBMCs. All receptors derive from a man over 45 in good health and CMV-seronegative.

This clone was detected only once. CDR3 region: CASNSEGFRVCEQYF. Written as DNA, the CDR3 is TGTGCCAGTAATTCCGAAGGGTTCAGGGTCTGCGAGCAGTACTTC. V is TRBV19 and J is TRBJ2-7; weak D call: TRBD1 (5 bases). CDR3 size: 15 residues. Germline V gene data show CDR1 as LNHDA and CDR2 as SQIVND (reference sequence). V lost 7 bases to trimming and J lost 6 bases, with 22 bases between them. The full variable domain, its missing parts supplied by reference TRBV19 and TRBJ2-7, is DGGITQSPKYLFRKEGQNVTLSCEQNLNHDAMYWYRQDPGQGLRLIYYSQIVNDFQKGDIAEGYSVSREKKESFPLTVTSAQKNPTAFYLCASNSEGFRVCEQYFGPGTRLTVT.

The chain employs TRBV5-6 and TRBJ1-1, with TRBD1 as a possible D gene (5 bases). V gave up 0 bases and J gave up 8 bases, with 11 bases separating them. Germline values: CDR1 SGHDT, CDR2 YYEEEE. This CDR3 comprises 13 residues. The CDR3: CASSLASGLEAFF. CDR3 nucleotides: TGTGCCAGCAGCTTGGCGTCAGGGCTCGAAGCTTTCTTT.

The chain's CDR3 is CASSPGTGLTYEQYF. The DNA for the CDR3 is TGTGCCAGCAGTCCCGGGACAGGGCTAACCTACGAGCAGTACTTC. The chain carries TRBV7-9 and TRBJ2-7; 9 positions match TRBD1. J gave up 2 bases and V 6 bases, and 8 bases lay outside the gene matches. Germline V gene sequence: CDR1 SEHNR, CDR2 FQNEAQ (reference sequence). CDR3 length: 15 residues.

The CDR3 protein is CSVGRTGTGIYNEQFF. CDR3 DNA sequence: TGCAGCGTTGGGCGGACCGGGACAGGGATATACAATGAGCAGTTCTTC. J is TRBJ2-1 and V is TRBV29-1; 9 bases match TRBD1. V lost 4 bases and J lost 4; bases outside the gene matches: 11. This CDR3 has 16 amino acids. Germline assignment: CDR1 SQVTM and CDR2 ANQGSEA.

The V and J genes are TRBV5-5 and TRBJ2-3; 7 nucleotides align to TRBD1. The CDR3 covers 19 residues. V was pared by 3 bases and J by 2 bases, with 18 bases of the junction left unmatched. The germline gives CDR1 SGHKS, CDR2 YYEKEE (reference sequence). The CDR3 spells CASSSLPLTGNPNTDTQYF. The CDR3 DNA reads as TGTGCCAGCAGCTCTCTGCCGTTGACAGGGAACCCAAACACAGATACGCAGTATTTT.

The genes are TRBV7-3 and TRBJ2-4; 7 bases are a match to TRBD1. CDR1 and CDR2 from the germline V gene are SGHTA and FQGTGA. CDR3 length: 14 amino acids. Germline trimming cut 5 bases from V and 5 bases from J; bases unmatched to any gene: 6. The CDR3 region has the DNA TGTGCCAGCAGCAGGGGGCCGGAGCAAAACATTCAGTACTTC. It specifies CASSRGPEQNIQYF.

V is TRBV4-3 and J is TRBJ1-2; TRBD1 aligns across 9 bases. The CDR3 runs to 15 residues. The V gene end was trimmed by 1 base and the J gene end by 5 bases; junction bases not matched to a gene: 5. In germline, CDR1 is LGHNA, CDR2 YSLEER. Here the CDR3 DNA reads TGCGCCAGCAGCCAAGCTCCAGGGACAGGGTATGGCTACACCTTC. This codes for CASSQAPGTGYGYTF.

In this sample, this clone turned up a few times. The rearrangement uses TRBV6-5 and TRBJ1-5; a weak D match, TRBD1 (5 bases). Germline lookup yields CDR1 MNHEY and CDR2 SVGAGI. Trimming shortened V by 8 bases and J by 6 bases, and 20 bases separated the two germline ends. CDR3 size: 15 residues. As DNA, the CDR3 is TGTGCCAGCGTGAGGGACGGGGGGTCAGGTCAGCCCCAGCATTTT. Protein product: CASVRDGGSGQPQHF.

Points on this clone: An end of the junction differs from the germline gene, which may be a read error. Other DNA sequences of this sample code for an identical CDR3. The CDR3 is CAISLAGGPDEQFF. The CDR3 DNA is TGCGCCATCTCACTAGCGGGGGGGCCCGATGAGCAGTTCTTC. The rearrangement uses TRBV28 and TRBJ2-1, with 13 bases identical to TRBD2. Germline-derived CDR1 and CDR2 are MDHEN and SYDVKM. The CDR3 is made up of 14 amino acids.

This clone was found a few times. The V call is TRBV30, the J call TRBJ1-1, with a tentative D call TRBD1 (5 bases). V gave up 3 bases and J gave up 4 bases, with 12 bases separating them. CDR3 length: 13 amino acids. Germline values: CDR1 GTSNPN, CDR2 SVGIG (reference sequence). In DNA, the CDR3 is TGTGCCTGGAGAACAGGCGGCCTCACTGAAGCTTTCTTT. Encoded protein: CAWRTGGLTEAFF.

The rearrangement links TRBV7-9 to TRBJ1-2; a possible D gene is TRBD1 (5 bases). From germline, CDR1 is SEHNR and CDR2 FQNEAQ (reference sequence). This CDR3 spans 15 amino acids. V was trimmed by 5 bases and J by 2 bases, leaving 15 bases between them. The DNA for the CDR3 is TGTGCCAGCAGCGCATGGGGGGATAAAAACTATGGCTACACCTTC. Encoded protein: CASSAWGDKNYGYTF.

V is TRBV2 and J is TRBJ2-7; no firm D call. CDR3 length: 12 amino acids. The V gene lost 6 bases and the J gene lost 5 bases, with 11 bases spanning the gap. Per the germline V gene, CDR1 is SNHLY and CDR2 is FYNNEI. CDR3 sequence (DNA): TGTGCCAGCAGCGTCCGAGGTCACGAGCAGTACTTC. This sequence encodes CASSVRGHEQYF.

This chain's CDR3 is CASSWTGVGELFF. In DNA form, the CDR3 reads TGTGCCAGCAGTTGGACAGGGGTCGGGGAGCTGTTTTTT. V is TRBV2 and J is TRBJ2-2; 9 bases line up with TRBD1. Trimming took 5 bases from V and 7 from J; bases not matched to a gene: 2. This CDR3 has 13 residues. Germline CDR1 reads SNHLY; CDR2 reads FYNNEI.

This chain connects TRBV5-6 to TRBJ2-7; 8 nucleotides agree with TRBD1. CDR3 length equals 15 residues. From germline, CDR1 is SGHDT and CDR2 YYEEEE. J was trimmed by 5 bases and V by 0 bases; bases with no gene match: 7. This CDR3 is CASSLGDRSTNEQYF. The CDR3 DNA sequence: TGTGCCAGCAGCTTGGGGGACAGGAGTACTAACGAGCAGTACTTC.

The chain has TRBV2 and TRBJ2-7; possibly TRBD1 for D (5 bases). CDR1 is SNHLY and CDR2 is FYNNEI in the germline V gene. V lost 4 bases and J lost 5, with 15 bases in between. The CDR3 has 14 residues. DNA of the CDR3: TGTGCCAGCAGTGGGGAAGGTCAGGGCGACGAGCAGTACTTC. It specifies CASSGEGQGDEQYF.

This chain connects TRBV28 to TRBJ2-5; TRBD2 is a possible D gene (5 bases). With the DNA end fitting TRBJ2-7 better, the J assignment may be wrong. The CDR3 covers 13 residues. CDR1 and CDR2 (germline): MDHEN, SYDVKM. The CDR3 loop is CASSFSGSYEQYF. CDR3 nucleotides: TGTGCCAGCAGTTTCTCGGGGTCCTACGAGCAGTACTTC.

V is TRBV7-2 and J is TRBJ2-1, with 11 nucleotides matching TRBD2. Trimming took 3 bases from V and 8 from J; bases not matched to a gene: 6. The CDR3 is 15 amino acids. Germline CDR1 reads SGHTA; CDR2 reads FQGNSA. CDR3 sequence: CASSFSGGAYYEQFF. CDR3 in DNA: TGTGCCAGCAGCTTTAGCGGGGGGGCTTACTATGAGCAGTTCTTC.

CDR3 nucleotide sequence: TGTGCCAGCAGCGTAGCCCCATACGCTAGTAACGAGCAGTACTTC. This encodes CASSVAPYASNEQYF. The chain has TRBV9 and TRBJ2-7, with unresolved D. The V and J ends lost 0 bases and 5 bases respectively, with 15 bases between them. This CDR3 has 15 residues. Germline lookup yields CDR1 SGDLS and CDR2 YYNGEE.

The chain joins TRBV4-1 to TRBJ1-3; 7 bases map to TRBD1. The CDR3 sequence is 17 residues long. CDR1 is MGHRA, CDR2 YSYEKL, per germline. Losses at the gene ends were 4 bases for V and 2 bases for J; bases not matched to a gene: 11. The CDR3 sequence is CASSLPFADRTGNTIYF. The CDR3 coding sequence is TGCGCCAGCAGCCTTCCATTCGCGGACAGGACTGGAAACACCATATATTTT.

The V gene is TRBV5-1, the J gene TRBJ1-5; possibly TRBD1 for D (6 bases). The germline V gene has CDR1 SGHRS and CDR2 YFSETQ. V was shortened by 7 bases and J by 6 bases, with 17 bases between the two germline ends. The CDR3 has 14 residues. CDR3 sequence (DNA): TGCGCCAGCGCAGAAACAGGGTACGGTCAGCCCCAGCATTTT. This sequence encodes CASAETGYGQPQHF.

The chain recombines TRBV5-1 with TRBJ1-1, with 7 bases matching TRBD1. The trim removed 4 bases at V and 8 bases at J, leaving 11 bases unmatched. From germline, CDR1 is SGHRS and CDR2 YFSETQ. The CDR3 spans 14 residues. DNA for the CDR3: TGCGCCAGCAGCGGCATCCAGACAGGGCAGGAAGCTTTCTTT. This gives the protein CASSGIQTGQEAFF.

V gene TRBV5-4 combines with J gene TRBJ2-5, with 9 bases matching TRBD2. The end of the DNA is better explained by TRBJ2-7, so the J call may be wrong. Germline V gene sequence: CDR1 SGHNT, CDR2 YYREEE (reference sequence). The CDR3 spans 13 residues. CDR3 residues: CASGSGSSYEQYF. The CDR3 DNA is TGTGCCAGCGGTAGCGGGAGCTCCTACGAGCAGTACTTC.

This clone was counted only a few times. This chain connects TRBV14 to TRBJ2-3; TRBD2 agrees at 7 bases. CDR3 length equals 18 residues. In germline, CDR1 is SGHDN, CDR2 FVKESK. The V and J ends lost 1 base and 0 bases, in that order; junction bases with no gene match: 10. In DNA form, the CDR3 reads TGTGCCAGCAGCCAAGGCTTCGGAAGCGGGATTAGCACAGATACGCAGTATTTT. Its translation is CASSQGFGSGISTDTQYF.

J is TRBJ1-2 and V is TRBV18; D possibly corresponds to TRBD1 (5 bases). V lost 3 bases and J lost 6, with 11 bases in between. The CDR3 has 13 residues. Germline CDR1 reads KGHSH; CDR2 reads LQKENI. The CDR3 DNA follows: TGTGCCAGCTCACCTAGGGGCGCGGATGGCTACACCTTC. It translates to CASSPRGADGYTF.

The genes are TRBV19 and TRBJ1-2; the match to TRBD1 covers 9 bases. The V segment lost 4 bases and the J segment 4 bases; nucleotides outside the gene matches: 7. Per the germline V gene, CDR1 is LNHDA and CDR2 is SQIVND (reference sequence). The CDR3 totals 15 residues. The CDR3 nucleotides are TGTGCCAGTAGTAGATCGGGACAGGGCACCTATGGCTACACCTTC. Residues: CASSRSGQGTYGYTF.

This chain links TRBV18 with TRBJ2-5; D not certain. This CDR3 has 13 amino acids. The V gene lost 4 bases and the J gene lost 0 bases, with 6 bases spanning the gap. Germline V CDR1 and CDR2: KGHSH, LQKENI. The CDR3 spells CASSRSNQETQYF. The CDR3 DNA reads TGTGCCAGCTCACGGTCTAACCAAGAGACCCAGTACTTC.